This T cell receptor (beta chain) was identified during a study of T cells in localized non-small cell lung cancer. On this clone itself: Its antigen is unknown.

Whole-study findings and limits: Greater T cell density in blood accompanied longer overall survival. A median of around 58 clones ranked among the top 100 in tumor appeared in adjacent lung. Adjacent uninvolved lung had the highest clonality, suggesting focused antigen responses. Heterogeneity stays possible, as sequencing covered only one tumor region.

The CDR3 sequence is 18 residues long. The ends lost 4 bases at V and 2 bases at J; junction bases unmatched: 11. CDR1 and CDR2 from the germline V gene are GTSNPN and SVGIG (reference sequence). Sequenced by immunoSEQ multiplex PCR; TCRdb stores in-frame clones only, minus some. The table has roughly 38,000 clones, roughly 85% seen once. The V gene is TRBV30, the J gene TRBJ2-1; 13 bases are shared with TRBD2. The origin of this receptor is a male donor older than 55 with stage II lung adenocarcinoma. This specimen consisted of peripheral blood mononuclear cells, obtained before any cancer treatment. The CDR3 is CAWIVGLAGETPYNEQFF. The CDR3 DNA reads as TGTGCCTGGATAGTAGGACTAGCGGGAGAAACCCCCTACAATGAGCAGTTCTTC.